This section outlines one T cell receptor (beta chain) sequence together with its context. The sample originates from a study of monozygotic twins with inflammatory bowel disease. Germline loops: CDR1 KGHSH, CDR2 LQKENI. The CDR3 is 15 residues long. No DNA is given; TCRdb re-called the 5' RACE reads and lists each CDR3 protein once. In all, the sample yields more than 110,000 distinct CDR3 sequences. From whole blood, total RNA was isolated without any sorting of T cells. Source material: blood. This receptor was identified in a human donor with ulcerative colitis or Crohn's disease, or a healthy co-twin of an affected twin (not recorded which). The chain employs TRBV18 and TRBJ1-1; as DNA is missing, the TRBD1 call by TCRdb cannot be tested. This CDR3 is CASSPSGQGITEAFF.